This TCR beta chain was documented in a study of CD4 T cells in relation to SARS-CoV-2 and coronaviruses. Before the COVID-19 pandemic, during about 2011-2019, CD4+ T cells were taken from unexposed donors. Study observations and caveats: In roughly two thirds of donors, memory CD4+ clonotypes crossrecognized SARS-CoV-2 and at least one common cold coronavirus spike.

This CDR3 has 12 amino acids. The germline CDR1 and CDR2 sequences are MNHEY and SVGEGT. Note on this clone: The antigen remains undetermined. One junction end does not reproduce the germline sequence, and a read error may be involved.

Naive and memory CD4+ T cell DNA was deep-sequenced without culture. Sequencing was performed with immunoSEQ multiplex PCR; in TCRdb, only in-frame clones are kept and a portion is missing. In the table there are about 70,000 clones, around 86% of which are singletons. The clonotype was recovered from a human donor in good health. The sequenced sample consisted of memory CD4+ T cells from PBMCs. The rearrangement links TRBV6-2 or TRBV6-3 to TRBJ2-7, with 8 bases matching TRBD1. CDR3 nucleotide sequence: TGTGCCAGCAGTTATAGCCACGGACAGGGACACTTC. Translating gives CASSYSHGQGHF.